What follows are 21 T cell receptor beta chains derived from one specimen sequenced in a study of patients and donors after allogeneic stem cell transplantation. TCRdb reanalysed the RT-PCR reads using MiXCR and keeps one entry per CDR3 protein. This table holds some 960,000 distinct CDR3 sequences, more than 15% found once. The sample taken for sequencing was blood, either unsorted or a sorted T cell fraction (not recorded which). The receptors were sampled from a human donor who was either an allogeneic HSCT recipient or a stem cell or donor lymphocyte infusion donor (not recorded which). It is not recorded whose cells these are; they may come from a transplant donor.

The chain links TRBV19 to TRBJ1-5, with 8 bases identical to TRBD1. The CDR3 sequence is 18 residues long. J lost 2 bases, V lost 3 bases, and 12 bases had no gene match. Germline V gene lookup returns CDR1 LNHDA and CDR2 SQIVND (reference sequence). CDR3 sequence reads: CASSIRRTGRDRNQPQHF. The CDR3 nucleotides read TGTGCCAGTAGTATTAGGCGGACAGGGCGAGATCGCAATCAGCCCCAGCATTTT.

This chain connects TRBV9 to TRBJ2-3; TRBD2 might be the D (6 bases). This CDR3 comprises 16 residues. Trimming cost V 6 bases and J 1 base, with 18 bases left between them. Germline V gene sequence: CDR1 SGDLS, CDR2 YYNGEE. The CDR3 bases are TGTGCCAGCACCCTAGGTGGGGGGAAGGGCACAGATACGCAGTATTTT. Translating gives CASTLGGGKGTDTQYF.

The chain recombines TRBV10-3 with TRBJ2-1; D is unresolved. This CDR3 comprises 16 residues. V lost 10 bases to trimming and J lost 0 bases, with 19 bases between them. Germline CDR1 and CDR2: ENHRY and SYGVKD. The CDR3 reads CAKPPGGESSYNEQFF. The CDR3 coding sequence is TGTGCCAAGCCGCCTGGTGGGGAAAGCTCCTACAATGAGCAGTTCTTC.

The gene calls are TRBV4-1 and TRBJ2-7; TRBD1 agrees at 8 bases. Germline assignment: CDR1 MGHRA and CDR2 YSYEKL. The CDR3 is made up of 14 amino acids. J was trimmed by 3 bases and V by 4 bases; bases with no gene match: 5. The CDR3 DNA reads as TGCGCCAGCAGCCGAGTCACAGGGGGCTACGAGCAGTACTTC. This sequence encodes CASSRVTGGYEQYF.

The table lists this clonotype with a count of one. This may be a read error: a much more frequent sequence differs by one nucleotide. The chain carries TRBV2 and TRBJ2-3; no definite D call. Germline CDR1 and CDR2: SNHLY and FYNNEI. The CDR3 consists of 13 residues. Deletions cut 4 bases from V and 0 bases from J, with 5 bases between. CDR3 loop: CASSGDSTDTQYF. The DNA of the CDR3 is TGTGCCAGCAGTGGAGACAGCACAGATACGCAGTATTTT.

The CDR3 protein is CASRGLAGVDTQYF. CDR3 DNA: TGTGCCAGCAGAGGACTAGCGGGAGTCGATACGCAGTATTTT. This chain connects TRBV2 to TRBJ2-3; 13 nucleotides line up with TRBD2. Per germline, CDR1 SNHLY and CDR2 FYNNEI. The CDR3 extends over 14 amino acids. V lost 6 bases to trimming and J lost 6 bases; unmatched junction nucleotides: 3.

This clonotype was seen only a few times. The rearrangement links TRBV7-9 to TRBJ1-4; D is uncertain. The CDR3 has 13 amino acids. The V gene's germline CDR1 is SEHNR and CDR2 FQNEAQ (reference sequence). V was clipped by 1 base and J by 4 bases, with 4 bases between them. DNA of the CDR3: TGTGCCAGCAGCTTAGACCTTAATGAAAAACTGTTTTTT. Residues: CASSLDLNEKLFF.

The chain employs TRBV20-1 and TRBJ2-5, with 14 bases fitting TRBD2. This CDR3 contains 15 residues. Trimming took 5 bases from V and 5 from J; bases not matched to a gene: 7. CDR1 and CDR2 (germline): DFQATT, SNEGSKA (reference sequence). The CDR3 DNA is TGCAGTGCTCGCTCGACTAGCGGGGGGGGTGAGACCCAGTACTTC. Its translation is CSARSTSGGGETQYF.

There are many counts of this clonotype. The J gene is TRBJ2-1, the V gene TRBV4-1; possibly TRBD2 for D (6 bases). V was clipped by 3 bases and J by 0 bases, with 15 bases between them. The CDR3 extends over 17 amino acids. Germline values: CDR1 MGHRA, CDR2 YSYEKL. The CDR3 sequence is CASSQVTSRSSYNEQFF. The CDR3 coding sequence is TGCGCCAGCAGCCAGGTAACTAGCAGGAGCTCCTACAATGAGCAGTTCTTC.

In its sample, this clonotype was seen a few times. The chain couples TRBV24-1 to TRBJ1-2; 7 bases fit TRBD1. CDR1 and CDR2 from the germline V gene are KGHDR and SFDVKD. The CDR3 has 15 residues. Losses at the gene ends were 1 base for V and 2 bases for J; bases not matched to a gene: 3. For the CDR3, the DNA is TGTGCCACCAGTGATTTTCCGACAGGGAACTATGGCTACACCTTC. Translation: CATSDFPTGNYGYTF.

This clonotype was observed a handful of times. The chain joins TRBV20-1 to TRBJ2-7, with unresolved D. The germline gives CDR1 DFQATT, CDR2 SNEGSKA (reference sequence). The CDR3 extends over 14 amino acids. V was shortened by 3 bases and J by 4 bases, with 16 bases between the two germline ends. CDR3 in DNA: TGCAGTGCTAGTCCCCCGCAGATCGTTTACGAGCAGTACTTC. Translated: CSASPPQIVYEQYF.

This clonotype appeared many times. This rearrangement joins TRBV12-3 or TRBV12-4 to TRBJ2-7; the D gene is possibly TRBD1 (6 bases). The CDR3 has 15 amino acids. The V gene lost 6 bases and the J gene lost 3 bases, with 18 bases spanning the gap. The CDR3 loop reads CASSSRDIRFYEQYF. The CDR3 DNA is TGTGCCAGCAGCAGCCGGGACATCCGCTTCTACGAGCAGTACTTC.

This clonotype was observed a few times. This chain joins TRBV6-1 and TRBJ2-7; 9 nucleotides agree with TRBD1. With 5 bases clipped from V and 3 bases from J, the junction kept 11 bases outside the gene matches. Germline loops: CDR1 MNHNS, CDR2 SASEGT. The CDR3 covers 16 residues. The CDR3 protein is CASSLRQGEGVYEQYF. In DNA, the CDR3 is TGTGCCAGCAGTCTTCGACAGGGGGAGGGTGTCTACGAGCAGTACTTC.

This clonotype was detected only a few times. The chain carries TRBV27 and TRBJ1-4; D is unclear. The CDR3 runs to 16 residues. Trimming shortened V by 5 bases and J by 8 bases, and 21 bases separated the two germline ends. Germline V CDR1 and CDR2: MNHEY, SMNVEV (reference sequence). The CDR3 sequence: CASSSQVEGGGEKLFF. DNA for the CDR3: TGTGCCAGCAGTAGTCAGGTTGAGGGTGGTGGGGAAAAACTGTTTTTT.

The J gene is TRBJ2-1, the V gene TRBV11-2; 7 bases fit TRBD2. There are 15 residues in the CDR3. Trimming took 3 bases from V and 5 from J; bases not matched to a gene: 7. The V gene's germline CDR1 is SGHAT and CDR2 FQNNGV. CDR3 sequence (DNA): TGTGCCAGCAGCTTGTCACTAGCGCTCGACAATGAGCAGTTCTTC. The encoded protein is CASSLSLALDNEQFF.

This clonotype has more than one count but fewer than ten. CDR3 coding DNA: TGCGCCAGCAGCCAGACGGGAGGTTACGAGCAGTACTTC. Its translation: CASSQTGGYEQYF. The gene calls are TRBV4-3 and TRBJ2-7; TRBD2 aligns across 7 bases. CDR3 length: 13 amino acids. CDR1 is LGHNA and CDR2 is YSLEER in the germline V gene. After removal of 3 bases from V and 4 bases from J, the junction contained 3 bases not matched to a gene.

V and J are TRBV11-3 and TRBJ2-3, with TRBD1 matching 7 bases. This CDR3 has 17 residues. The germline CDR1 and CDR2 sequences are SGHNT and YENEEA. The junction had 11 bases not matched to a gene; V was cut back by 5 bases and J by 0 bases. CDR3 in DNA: TGTGCCAGCAGCGATAGTTTCGACAGGGATAGCACAGATACGCAGTATTTT. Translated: CASSDSFDRDSTDTQYF.

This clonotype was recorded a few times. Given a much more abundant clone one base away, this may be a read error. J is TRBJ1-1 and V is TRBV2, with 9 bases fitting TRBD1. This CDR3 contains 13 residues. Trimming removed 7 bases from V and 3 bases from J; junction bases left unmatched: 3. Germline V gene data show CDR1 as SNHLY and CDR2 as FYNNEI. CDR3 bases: TGTGCCAGCAACCGGGACAGGGACACTGAAGCTTTCTTT. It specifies CASNRDRDTEAFF.

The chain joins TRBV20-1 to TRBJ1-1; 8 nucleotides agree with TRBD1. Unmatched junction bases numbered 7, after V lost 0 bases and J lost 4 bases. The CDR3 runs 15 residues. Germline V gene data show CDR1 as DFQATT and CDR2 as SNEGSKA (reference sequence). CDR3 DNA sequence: TGCAGTGCTAGAGATCCCCAGGGGGCCGGCACTGAAGCTTTCTTT. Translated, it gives CSARDPQGAGTEAFF.

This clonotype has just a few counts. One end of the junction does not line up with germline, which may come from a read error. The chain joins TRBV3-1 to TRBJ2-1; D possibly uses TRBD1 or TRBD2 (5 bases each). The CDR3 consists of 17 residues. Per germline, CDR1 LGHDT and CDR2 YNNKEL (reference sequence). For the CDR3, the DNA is TGTGCCAGCAACCAAGGGGTAGGTGGGAGAGGATACAATGAGCAGTTCTTC. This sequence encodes CASNQGVGGRGYNEQFF.

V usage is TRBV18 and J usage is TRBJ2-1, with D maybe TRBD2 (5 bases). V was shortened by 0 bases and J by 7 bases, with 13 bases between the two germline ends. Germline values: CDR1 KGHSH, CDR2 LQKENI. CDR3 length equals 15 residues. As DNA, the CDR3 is TGTGCCAGCTCACCACCGGAGCGGCCAAAGAATGAGCAGTTCTTC. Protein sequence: CASSPPERPKNEQFF.